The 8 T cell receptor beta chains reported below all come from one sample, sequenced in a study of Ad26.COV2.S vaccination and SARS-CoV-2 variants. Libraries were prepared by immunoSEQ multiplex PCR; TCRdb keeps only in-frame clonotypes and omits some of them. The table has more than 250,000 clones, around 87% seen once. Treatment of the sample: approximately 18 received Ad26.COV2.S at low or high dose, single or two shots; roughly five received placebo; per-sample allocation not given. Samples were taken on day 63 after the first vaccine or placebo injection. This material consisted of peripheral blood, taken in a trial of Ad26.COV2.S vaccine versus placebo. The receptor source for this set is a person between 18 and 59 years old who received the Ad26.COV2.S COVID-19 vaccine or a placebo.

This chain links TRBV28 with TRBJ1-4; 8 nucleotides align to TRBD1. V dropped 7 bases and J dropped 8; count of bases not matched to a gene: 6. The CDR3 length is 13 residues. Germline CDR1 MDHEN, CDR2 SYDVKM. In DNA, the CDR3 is TGTGCCAGCACCGGACAGGGAGGAGAAAAACTGTTTTTT. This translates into CASTGQGGEKLFF. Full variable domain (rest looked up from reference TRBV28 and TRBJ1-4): DVKVTQSSRYLVKRTGEKVFLECVQDMDHENMFWYRQDPGLGLRLIYFSYDVKMKEKGDIPEGYSVSREKKERFSLILESASTNQTSMYLCASTGQGGEKLFFGSGTQLSVL.

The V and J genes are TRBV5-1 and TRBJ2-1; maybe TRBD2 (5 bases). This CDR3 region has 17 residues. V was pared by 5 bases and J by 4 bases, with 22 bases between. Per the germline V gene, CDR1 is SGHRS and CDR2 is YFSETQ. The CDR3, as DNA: TGCGCCAGCAGAGGGTCAGCTTCCGGGAAGAGGTACAATGAGCAGTTCTTC. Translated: CASRGSASGKRYNEQFF.

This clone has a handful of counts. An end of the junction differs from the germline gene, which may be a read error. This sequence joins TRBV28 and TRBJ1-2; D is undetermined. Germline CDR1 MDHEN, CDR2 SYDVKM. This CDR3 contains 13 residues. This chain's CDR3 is CASSPPAGWLRGF. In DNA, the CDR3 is TGTGCCAGCAGTCCACCGGCGGGGTGGCTCCGTGGTTTC.

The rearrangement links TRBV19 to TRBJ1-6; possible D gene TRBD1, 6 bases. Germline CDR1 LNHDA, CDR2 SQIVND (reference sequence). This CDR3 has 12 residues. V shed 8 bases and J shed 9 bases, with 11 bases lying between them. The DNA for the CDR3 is TGTGCCAGTGCTCAGGGGAGTTCACCCCTCCACTTT. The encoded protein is CASAQGSSPLHF.

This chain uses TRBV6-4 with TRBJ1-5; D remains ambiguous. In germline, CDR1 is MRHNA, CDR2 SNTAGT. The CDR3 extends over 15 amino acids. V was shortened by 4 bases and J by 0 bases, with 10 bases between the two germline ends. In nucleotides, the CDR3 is TGTGCCAGCAGTGCGTCAGGAGATAGCAATCAGCCCCAGCATTTT. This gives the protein CASSASGDSNQPQHF.

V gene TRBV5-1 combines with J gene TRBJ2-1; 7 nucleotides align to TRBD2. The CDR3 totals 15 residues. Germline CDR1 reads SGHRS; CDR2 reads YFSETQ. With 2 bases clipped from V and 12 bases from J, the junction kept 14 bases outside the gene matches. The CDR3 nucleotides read TGCGCCAGCAGCTTAGGCCTAGCGGACCCCCCGCGGCAGTTCTTC. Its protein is CASSLGLADPPRQFF.

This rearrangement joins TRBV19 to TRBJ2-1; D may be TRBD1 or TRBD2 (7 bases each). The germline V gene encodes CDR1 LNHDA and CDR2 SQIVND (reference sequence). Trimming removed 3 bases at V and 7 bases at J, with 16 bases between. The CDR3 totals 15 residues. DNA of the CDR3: TGTGCCAGTAGTATCTCCAGGGGGGGGTATAATGAGCAGTTCTTC. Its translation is CASSISRGGYNEQFF. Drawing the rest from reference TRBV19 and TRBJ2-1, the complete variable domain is DGGITQSPKYLFRKEGQNVTLSCEQNLNHDAMYWYRQDPGQGLRLIYYSQIVNDFQKGDIAEGYSVSREKKESFPLTVTSAQKNPTAFYLCASSISRGGYNEQFFGPGTRLTVL.

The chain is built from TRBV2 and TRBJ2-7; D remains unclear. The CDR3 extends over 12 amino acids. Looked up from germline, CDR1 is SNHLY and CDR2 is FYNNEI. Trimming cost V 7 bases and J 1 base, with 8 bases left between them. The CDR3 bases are TGTGCCAGCACCTCAGGTTCCTACGAGCAGTACTTC. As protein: CASTSGSYEQYF.